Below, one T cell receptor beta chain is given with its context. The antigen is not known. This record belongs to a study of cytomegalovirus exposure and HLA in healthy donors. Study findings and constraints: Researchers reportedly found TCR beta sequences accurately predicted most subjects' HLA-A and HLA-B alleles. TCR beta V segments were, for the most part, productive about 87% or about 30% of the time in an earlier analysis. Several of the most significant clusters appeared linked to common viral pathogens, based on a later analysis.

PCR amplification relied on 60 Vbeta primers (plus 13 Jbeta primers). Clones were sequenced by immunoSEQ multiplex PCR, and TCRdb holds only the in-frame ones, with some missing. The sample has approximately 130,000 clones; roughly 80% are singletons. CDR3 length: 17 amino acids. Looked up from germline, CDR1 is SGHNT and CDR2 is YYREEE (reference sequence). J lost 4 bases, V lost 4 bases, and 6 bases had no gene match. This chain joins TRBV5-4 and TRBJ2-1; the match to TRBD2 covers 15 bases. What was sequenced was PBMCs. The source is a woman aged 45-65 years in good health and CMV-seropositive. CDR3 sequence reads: CASSRGTSGGTYNEQFF. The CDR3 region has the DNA TGTGCCAGCAGCAGGGGGACTAGCGGGGGGACTTACAATGAGCAGTTCTTC. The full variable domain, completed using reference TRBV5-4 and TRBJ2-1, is ETGVTQSPTHLIKTRGQQVTLRCSSQSGHNTVSWYQQALGQGPQFIFQYYREEENGRGNFPPRFSGLQFPNYSSELNVNALELDDSALYLCASSRGTSGGTYNEQFFGPGTRLTVL.